The 5 T cell receptor beta chains in this list originate from one sample, sequenced in a study of T cell responses to AZD1222 COVID-19 vaccine (TCRdb year 2021). To prepare the library, the immunoSEQ multiplex PCR assay was applied. TCRdb mirrors the immuneACCESS table, restricted to in-frame sequences. Some clones are absent from its copies; in checked studies, under half trace to an unresolved V gene, and the reason for the others is unknown. Here the sample has 110,000 or so clones; around 90% occur a single time. The ten largest account for roughly 6.9% of the sample. In light of the paper, this sample's time point label describes: baseline before first vaccination. The sample was peripheral blood, taken on day 0 of AZD1222 vaccination. Source of these receptors: an adult in good health.

The rearrangement uses TRBV2 and TRBJ1-5; D may be TRBD1 (6 bases). V dropped 5 bases and J dropped 0 bases, with 11 bases sitting between them. Germline V gene sequence: CDR1 SNHLY, CDR2 FYNNEI. There are 15 residues in the CDR3. Written as DNA, the CDR3 is TGTGCCAGCAGTAAACCGGGACATAGCAATCAGCCCCAGCATTTT. This translates into CASSKPGHSNQPQHF.

This clone has a single count. The rearrangement joins TRBV6-4 to TRBJ2-3, with 8 bases lining up with TRBD2. This CDR3 contains 15 residues. Germline values: CDR1 MRHNA, CDR2 SNTAGT. J gave up 4 bases and V 0 bases, and 3 bases lay outside the gene matches. Here the CDR3 DNA reads TGTGCCAGCAGTGACTCCGGGGGGGCCTCAGATACGCAGTATTTT. Translated: CASSDSGGASDTQYF.

The V and J genes are TRBV11-2 and TRBJ2-3, with D uncertain. The CDR3 loop spans 14 amino acids. V was clipped by 2 bases and J by 8 bases, with 14 bases between them. The germline V gene encodes CDR1 SGHAT and CDR2 FQNNGV. CDR3: CASSLTSWAGTQYF. The CDR3 DNA reads TGTGCCAGCAGCTTAACGAGTTGGGCAGGTACGCAGTATTTT. The full variable domain, rest sourced from reference TRBV11-2 and TRBJ2-3, is EAGVAQSPRYKIIEKRQSVAFWCNPISGHATLYWYQQILGQGPKLLIQFQNNGVVDDSQLPKDRFSAERLKGVDSTLKIQPAKLEDSAVYLCASSLTSWAGTQYFGPGTRLTVL.

This chain uses TRBV7-2 with TRBJ1-2, with 9 positions matching TRBD1. CDR3 length equals 13 residues. Germline CDR1 SGHTA, CDR2 FQGNSA. Trimming at V came to 1 base and at J to 8 bases, leaving 2 bases not matched to a gene. The CDR3 DNA reads TGTGCCAGCAGCTTAGAACAGGGGGCCGGCTACACCTTC. Its translation: CASSLEQGAGYTF.

The chain employs TRBV10-3 and TRBJ1-3; tentatively, D is TRBD1 (6 bases). The germline V and J ends were trimmed by 7 bases and 1 base, with 8 bases remaining between them. The CDR3 extends over 13 amino acids. Per germline, CDR1 ENHRY and CDR2 SYGVKD. The CDR3 loop is CAIITGSGNTIYF. The DNA for the CDR3 is TGTGCCATCATTACAGGGTCTGGAAACACCATATATTTT.